This T cell receptor beta chain was sequenced for a study of blood T cell repertoires in COVID-19. Study background: Sources were T cells, B-cell-depleted T cells, or PBMCs; the material itself was cDNA or gDNA.

Germline V gene lookup returns CDR1 LGHNA and CDR2 YNFKEQ. The CDR3 runs to 14 residues. V was cut by 0 bases and J by 3 bases, with 5 bases left in between. The repertoire was sequenced with immunoSEQ multiplex PCR; TCRdb's copy has only in-frame clones and lacks some. The sample contains 150,000 to 180,000 clones, about 79% of which appear only once. Sequenced: peripheral blood. The source is a woman in her forties or fifties with acute or convalescent COVID-19. The gene calls are TRBV4-2 and TRBJ2-2, with D unresolved. The CDR3 region is CASSQDTDTGELFF. CDR3 sequence (DNA): TGTGCCAGCAGCCAAGATACGGACACCGGGGAGCTGTTTTTT.